The sequence of this T cell receptor beta chain was determined in a study of response to subunit inactivated influenza vaccine (dated by TCRdb to 2017 to 2018). The study in broad terms: The study used deep quantitative T cell receptor repertoire profiling to track responses to a trivalent subunit inactivated influenza vaccine. The research as a whole found: The authors suggested that each seasonal influenza vaccination may recruit only a limited number of new T cells.

Library preparation used RT-PCR. The sequencer listed for this sample is Illumina HiSeq 2500. TCRdb cleaned the public reads at Q25 with fastp, built clones with MiXCR and kept in-frame beta chains. Each record represents a unique CDR3 protein, reported with the most common genes and DNA among its rows. The sample table shows 430,000 or so distinct CDR3 sequences, and about 10% are seen once. Roughly 12% of the sample rests with the top ten. The time point label for this specimen denotes: approximately 40 days after influenza vaccine administration. For this clonotype: It lacks a known antigen. One base away there is no much larger clone; base qualities are not given.

The germline V gene specifies SGHRS as CDR1 and YFSETQ as CDR2. The CDR3 sequence holds 16 residues, the cysteine and phenylalanine included. Only the CDR3 portion is preserved as DNA: 48 bases, with reading frame beginning at the first base. Here V drops 0 bases and J drops 9 bases, and the junction holds 7 bases not matched to any gene. This TCR came from a man aged 50 to 60 who received an inactivated influenza vaccine. Donor details come from another sample of the same person, matched by shared clones. The rearranged segments are TRBV5-1 and TRBJ2-1; TRBD2 matches 12 bases in the middle. This sample comprised PBMCs from blood, obtained 45 days after vaccination. The CDR3 sequence is CASSLEASGRASEQFF. Read as DNA, the sequence is TGCGCCAGCAGCTTGGAGGCTAGCGGGAGGGCCAGTGAGCAGTTCTTC.